The 30 T cell receptor beta chains in this list originate from one sample, sequenced in a study of immune characterization of retroperitoneal liposarcoma. TCRdb processed the PCR reads anew with MiXCR; each CDR3 protein has one entry. The data contain approximately 10,000 distinct CDR3 sequences, 28% of them seen just once; the ten biggest clones take up around 8%. Sequenced sample: tumor tissue. The receptors come from a male donor with retroperitoneal liposarcoma.

By proportion, this clonotype is medium-sized. This chain links TRBV10-1 with TRBJ2-1; tentatively, D is TRBD1 (5 bases). V lost 2 bases to trimming and J lost 10 bases, with 12 bases between them. The CDR3 is 13 amino acids. Germline V lookup: CDR1 WNHNN, CDR2 SYGVQD (reference sequence). For the CDR3, the DNA is TGCGCCAGCAGTGAGGGACACTCCTACGAGCAGTTCTTC. As protein: CASSEGHSYEQFF.

The chain recombines TRBV7-2 with TRBJ1-2, with 8 bases identical to TRBD1. CDR3 length: 16 amino acids. The germline CDR1 and CDR2 sequences are SGHTA and FQGNSA. The ends lost 1 base at V and 3 bases at J; junction bases unmatched: 7. The CDR3 coding sequence is TGTGCCAGCAGCTTAGTTCCAGGGGGCTGGGACTATGGCTACACCTTC. It codes for CASSLVPGGWDYGYTF.

The chain recombines TRBV6-5 with TRBJ2-3, with D perhaps matching TRBD1 or TRBD2 (5 bases each). The CDR3 runs to 13 residues. Trimming pared 5 bases from V and 3 bases from J, leaving 9 bases between. Per germline, CDR1 MNHEY and CDR2 SVGAGI. CDR3 coding DNA: TGTGCCAGCAGTACCAGGGAGACAGATACGCAGTATTTT. Its protein is CASSTRETDTQYF.

The chain recombines TRBV7-3 with TRBJ2-5; perhaps TRBD2 as D (5 bases). The end of the DNA fits TRBJ2-7 better, so the J call may be wrong. CDR1 is SGHTA and CDR2 is FQGTGA in the germline V gene. The CDR3 extends over 13 amino acids. The CDR3 reads CASSLLPGDEQYF. Written as DNA, the CDR3 is TGTGCCAGCAGCTTACTTCCCGGGGACGAGCAGTACTTC.

CDR3 sequence: CASSFVNYNEQFF. CDR3 nucleotide sequence: TGTGCCAGCAGTTTTGTGAACTACAATGAGCAGTTCTTC. V and J are TRBV12-3 or TRBV12-4 and TRBJ2-1; D gene unclear. V dropped 3 bases and J dropped 3 bases, with 6 bases sitting between them. CDR3 size: 13 residues.

In its sample, this clonotype was seen a few times. This chain joins TRBV6-1 and TRBJ2-4, with TRBD2 matching 7 bases. CDR1 is MNHNS, CDR2 SASEGT, per germline. Trimming took 4 bases from V and 13 from J; bases not matched to a gene: 16. This CDR3 has 15 residues. The CDR3 region has the DNA TGTGCCAGCAGTGTTGCGGCGGGGGAAGGTATTGAGCAGTACTTC. Its protein is CASSVAAGEGIEQYF.

The chain joins TRBV5-1 to TRBJ2-2; D ambiguous. The CDR3 has 14 amino acids. Germline CDR1 SGHRS, CDR2 YFSETQ. Trimming cost V 3 bases and J 6 bases, with 12 bases left between them. This chain's CDR3 is CASSYRPSSGELFF. The CDR3 region has the DNA TGCGCCAGCAGCTATCGACCCTCCTCCGGGGAGCTGTTTTTT. Looking up the rest from reference TRBV5-1 and TRBJ2-2 gives the full variable domain: KAGVTQTPRYLIKTRGQQVTLSCSPISGHRSVSWYQQTPGQGLQFLFEYFSETQRNKGNFPGRFSGRQFSNSRSEMNVSTLELGDSALYLCASSYRPSSGELFFGEGSRLTVL.

In its sample, this clonotype was seen many times. The chain recombines TRBV12-3 or TRBV12-4 with TRBJ2-7, with D perhaps TRBD1 (5 bases). V was shortened by 10 bases and J by 3 bases, with 16 bases between the two germline ends. The length of the CDR3 is 13 residues. This chain's CDR3 is CATAQTTVYEQYF. The CDR3 bases are TGTGCCACCGCCCAGACGACAGTCTACGAGCAGTACTTC.

The genes are TRBV10-3 and TRBJ2-1, with D possibly matching TRBD1 (5 bases). Trimming removed 0 bases at V and 5 bases at J, with 11 bases between. Germline loops: CDR1 ENHRY, CDR2 SYGVKD. This CDR3 has 15 amino acids. CDR3: CAISESQAINNEQFF. DNA for the CDR3: TGTGCCATCAGTGAGTCACAGGCCATAAACAATGAGCAGTTCTTC.

Note on this clonotype: A much larger clone lies a single base off, so this may be a read error. The J gene is TRBJ2-1, the V gene TRBV7-8; TRBD1 agrees at 10 bases. Near its end, the DNA agrees better with TRBJ2-7, so the J call may be wrong. This CDR3 region has 15 residues. Germline-derived CDR1 and CDR2 are SGHVS and FQNEAQ. CDR3 region: CASSLTGGSYNEQYF. The CDR3 DNA sequence: TGTGCCAGCAGCTTGACAGGGGGCTCCTACAATGAGCAGTACTTC.

Many counts were recorded for this clonotype. This chain uses TRBV6-6 with TRBJ2-3, with D maybe TRBD2 (6 bases). The germline CDR1 and CDR2 sequences are MNHNY and SVGAGI (reference sequence). Trimming removed 2 bases from V and 6 bases from J, with 6 bases in between. The CDR3 consists of 12 residues. The CDR3 DNA reads TGTGCCAGCAGTTACCGGGGGGATACGCAGTATTTT. It encodes CASSYRGDTQYF.

The CDR3 reads CASSGWTGGEETQYF. The CDR3 region has the DNA TGTGCCAGCAGTGGTTGGACAGGGGGGGAGGAGACCCAGTACTTC. The chain recombines TRBV27 with TRBJ2-5; 10 bases agree with TRBD1. CDR1 and CDR2 (germline): MNHEY, SMNVEV (reference sequence). V gave up 5 bases and J gave up 5 bases; unmatched junction bases: 8. This CDR3 is 15 amino acids long.

The chain couples TRBV11-2 to TRBJ2-1, with a tentative D call TRBD2 (5 bases). V lost 1 base to trimming and J lost 6 bases, with 10 bases between them. The CDR3 totals 14 residues. Germline CDR1 is SGHAT and CDR2 is FQNNGV. CDR3 in DNA: TGTGCCAGCAGCTTAGTGGTGGGAGTCAATGAGCAGTTCTTC. Amino acid sequence: CASSLVVGVNEQFF.

This clonotype was picked up a small number of times. The chain is built from TRBV25-1 and TRBJ2-5; the D gene is possibly TRBD1 (9 bases). The closer fit of TRBJ2-1 to the DNA end suggests the J call may be wrong. The CDR3 length is 16 residues. CDR1 and CDR2 from the germline V gene are MGHDK and SYGVNS. CDR3 loop: CASRVNSGTGQETQFF. CDR3 bases: TGTGCCAGCAGAGTGAATAGCGGGACAGGGCAAGAGACCCAGTTCTTC.

V usage is TRBV27 and J usage is TRBJ2-5; the match to TRBD2 covers 7 bases. Germline V gene sequence: CDR1 MNHEY, CDR2 SMNVEV (reference sequence). V shed 9 bases, J shed 4 bases, and the junction held 11 bases outside the gene matches. CDR3 size: 14 residues. The CDR3 DNA reads TGTGCCAGTAAAATGGGGGGGGAGGGAGAGACCCAGTACTTC. Amino acid sequence: CASKMGGEGETQYF.

A few counts support this clonotype. The CDR3 sequence: CASRRQGNQPQHF. As DNA, the CDR3 is TGTGCCAGCAGGCGACAGGGCAATCAGCCCCAGCATTTT. This chain links TRBV6-8 with TRBJ1-5; D is possibly TRBD1 (6 bases). V gave up 6 bases and J gave up 2 bases, with 8 bases separating them. CDR3 size: 13 residues. CDR1 and CDR2 from the germline V gene are MNHGY and SAAAGT.

The V gene is TRBV27, the J gene TRBJ2-5; no reliable D call. The end of the DNA is better explained by TRBJ2-1, so the J call may be wrong. Germline CDR1 MNHEY, CDR2 SMNVEV (reference sequence). CDR3 length equals 10 residues. CDR3 nucleotides: TGTGCCAGCAGTTTCCCCGAGCAGTTCTTC. It is translated as CASSFPEQFF.

With respect to this clonotype: The missing conserved phenylalanine or tryptophan at the end of this CDR3 makes a read error likely. The J gene is TRBJ2-5, the V gene TRBV7-2; a weak D match, TRBD1 (6 bases). CDR1 is SGHTA, CDR2 FQGNSA, per germline. The CDR3 totals 14 residues. The germline V and J ends were trimmed by 0 bases and 11 bases, with 16 bases remaining between them. The CDR3 protein is CASSLAVGANEQYL. The CDR3 nucleotides read TGTGCCAGCAGCTTAGCTGTGGGGGCTAATGAGCAGTACTTA.

For this clonotype: The missing conserved phenylalanine or tryptophan at the end of this CDR3 makes a read error likely. The rearrangement uses TRBV7-2 and TRBJ2-5; TRBD2 is a possible D gene (5 bases). This CDR3 comprises 15 residues. Germline V gene sequence: CDR1 SGHTA, CDR2 FQGNSA. V was pared by 1 base and J by 11 bases, with 20 bases between. Here the CDR3 reads CASSLDGGTFNEQYP. CDR3 in DNA: TGTGCCAGCAGCTTAGATGGAGGCACTTTCAATGAGCAGTACCCC.

This clonotype is categorized as medium-sized. The CDR3 loop is CASSSFSGLSYNEQFF. DNA of the CDR3: TGTGCCAGCAGTAGCTTTAGCGGCCTCTCCTACAATGAGCAGTTCTTC. V and J are TRBV12-3 or TRBV12-4 and TRBJ2-1; D perhaps matches TRBD2 (6 bases). This CDR3 region has 16 residues. Trimming took 5 bases from V and 0 from J, leaving 14 bases between them.

This clonotype is categorized as medium-sized. The V and J genes are TRBV7-8 and TRBJ2-1; D ambiguous. Near its end, the DNA agrees better with TRBJ2-7, so the J call may be wrong. Germline CDR1 and CDR2: SGHVS and FQNEAQ. The CDR3 runs 13 residues. The CDR3 region has the DNA TGTGCCAGCAGCTTAGCGGAGTTCAATGAGCAGTACTTC. Amino acid sequence: CASSLAEFNEQYF.

This chain connects TRBV28 to TRBJ2-1; 12 nucleotides agree with TRBD2. With V trimmed by 4 bases and J by 10 bases, 2 bases remained unmatched. This CDR3 has 13 amino acids. The germline CDR1 and CDR2 sequences are MDHEN and SYDVKM. The CDR3 sequence is CASSWGTSGEQFF. The CDR3 DNA is TGTGCCAGCAGTTGGGGGACTAGCGGGGAGCAGTTCTTC.

The chain joins TRBV6-8 to TRBJ2-1; TRBD1 or TRBD2 may be the D gene (6 bases each). Germline assignment: CDR1 MNHGY and CDR2 SAAAGT. V was trimmed by 7 bases and J by 6 bases, leaving 10 bases between them. This CDR3 has 12 amino acids. CDR3 DNA: TGTGCCAGCACCCGGGGGCCCAATGAGCAGTTCTTC. Translating it yields CASTRGPNEQFF.

The chain links TRBV7-3 to TRBJ2-5; D ambiguous. CDR3 length equals 11 residues. V was shortened by 5 bases and J by 1 base, with 2 bases between the two germline ends. Germline CDR1 is SGHTA and CDR2 is FQGTGA. CDR3 nucleotides: TGTGCCAGCAGCCTCCAAGAGACCCAGTACTTC. Encoded protein: CASSLQETQYF.

This clonotype was counted ten times or more. The rearrangement joins TRBV7-6 to TRBJ2-3; 12 nucleotides match TRBD2. V trimming: 5 bases; J trimming: 1 base; junction bases outside the gene matches: 7. From germline, CDR1 is SGHVS and CDR2 FNYEAQ. CDR3 length: 17 amino acids. The CDR3 coding sequence is TGTGCCAGCAGCACCTACCGGACTAGCGGGGGCACAGATACGCAGTATTTT. This encodes CASSTYRTSGGTDTQYF.

V and J are TRBV6-1 and TRBJ2-3; TRBD1 or TRBD2 may be the D gene (6 bases each). V gave up 1 base and J gave up 4 bases, with 15 bases separating them. Per germline, CDR1 MNHNS and CDR2 SASEGT. This CDR3 has 16 residues. The CDR3 DNA reads as TGTGCCAGCAGTGAAGGCACGGGGGCCTTTGCAGATACGCAGTATTTT. Its protein product is CASSEGTGAFADTQYF.

This clonotype occurred a few times. One end of the junction fails to match germline, which may point to a read error. The V call is TRBV7-6, the J call TRBJ2-7; 10 bases agree with TRBD2. This CDR3 comprises 15 residues. Germline CDR1 is SGHVS and CDR2 is FNYEAQ. The CDR3 bases are TGTGCTAGCAGCCCTCTAGCGGGAGTAGACAATGAGCAGTACTTC. Amino acid sequence: CASSPLAGVDNEQYF.

This clonotype was recorded a few times. J is TRBJ2-5 and V is TRBV7-6; 10 bases fit TRBD1. The J call is in doubt because the DNA end fits TRBJ2-7 better. This CDR3 spans 14 amino acids. Looked up from germline, CDR1 is SGHVS and CDR2 is FNYEAQ. The CDR3 here is CASSLTGGYYEQYF. The CDR3 DNA is TGTGCCAGCAGCCTGACAGGGGGCTACTACGAGCAGTACTTC.

This clonotype qualifies as medium-sized. The CDR3 is CASSLAGAHTHGDTQYF. CDR3 nucleotides: TGTGCCAGCAGCTTAGCGGGCGCACACACACACGGAGATACGCAGTATTTT. This sequence joins TRBV7-6 and TRBJ2-3; D not certain. The CDR3 has 17 amino acids. Trimming removed 0 bases at V and 5 bases at J, with 18 bases between. Germline V gives CDR1 SGHVS, CDR2 FNYEAQ.

This clonotype is medium-sized by share. This chain links TRBV6-1 with TRBJ2-1; D unclear. V gave up 3 bases and J gave up 10 bases, with 16 bases separating them. Germline V CDR1 and CDR2: MNHNS, SASEGT. The CDR3 is 14 residues long. CDR3 sequence: CASSEYSISYEQFF. The CDR3 coding sequence is TGTGCCAGCAGTGAGTACTCGATCTCCTACGAGCAGTTCTTC.